This T cell receptor beta chain emerged from a study of OX40 agonist ivuxolimab in advanced cancers. About the full investigation: Ivuxolimab was an agonistic, fully human IgG2 monoclonal antibody directed against OX40 (CD134), a costimulatory receptor. Intravenous ivuxolimab was administered to patients every 2 weeks at six dose levels: 0.01, 0.1, 0.3, 1.5, 3 and 10 mg/kg. Among the 52 dose-escalation patients, approximately 20 had hepatocellular carcinoma, about 15 melanoma, 9 renal cell carcinoma and 9 head and neck cancer. In the dose-escalation cohort, 75% to 90% of patients were male, and the mean age was 60 years with a range of roughly 23 to 90. Prior anti-PD-1, anti-PD-L1 or anti-CTLA-4 therapy was permitted, and less than 45% of dose-escalation patients had received checkpoint inhibitors. Three dose-escalation patients achieved partial responses, one with hepatocellular carcinoma and two with cutaneous melanoma. The purpose of peripheral TCRbeta sequencing was to test whether ivuxolimab changed TCR sequence diversity and led to clonal T-cell expansion. The paper covers the monotherapy dose-escalation part of the phase I ivuxolimab trial, which included N ≈ 57 patients.

The trial excluded patients who had a history of autoimmune disease or who were on systemic immunosuppression. Peripheral blood for TCR sequencing was drawn from every dose cohort at baseline, at cycle 4 day 1 and at cycle 7 day 1. Samples came from an open-label, multicenter, first-in-human phase I dose-escalation trial of ivuxolimab. The trial enrolled adults with locally advanced or metastatic head and neck squamous cell, hepatocellular, melanoma or renal cell carcinoma. Before TCR sequencing, CD4+ T cells and CD8+ T cells from peripheral blood were sorted into separate populations. A remark on this clone: Its antigen is not yet known. No clone much larger than this one lies a single base away; base qualities are absent.

Genomic DNA was isolated from the sorted cells so that the TCRbeta CDR3 region could be sequenced. The immunoSEQ Assay was used for sequencing of TCRbeta CDR3 regions. In TCRdb, the immuneACCESS table is reduced to in-frame sequences with V and J assigned. These tables do not hold every clone; where another copy was compared, an unresolved V gene accounts for under half, and the others remain unexplained. In all, the sample holds about 64,000 clones, and just under 85% of those were seen once. Jointly, the top ten make up around 9.5% of the sample. Reading from cysteine to phenylalanine, the CDR3 counts 12 amino acids. CDR3 DNA is the only sequence kept; it has 36 bases, read in frame from the first base. The junction carries 10 bases between V and J, which are trimmed by 4 bases and 7 bases respectively. Reading the germline V gene gives CDR1 SGHAT and CDR2 FQNNGV. General study outcomes and caveats: Which antigens the clonally expanded peripheral T cells were specific for was not determined. Low levels of normalized T-cell clonal expansion were also seen in some patients who did not respond. In the 0.1-3.0 mg/kg groups, partial responders were among the patients with the lowest normalized peripheral clonal expansion, particularly in CD8+ T cells. After ivuxolimab, CD8+ T cells had more expanded clones than CD4+ T cells on average. At doses of 0.1 to 3.0 mg/kg, clonal expansion of both CD4+ and CD8+ blood T cells was observed from baseline to week 6.

The rearrangement combines TRBV11-2 with TRBJ1-1; perhaps TRBD1 is the D gene, with 6 bases matching. This receptor was identified in an adult with an advanced solid tumor such as melanoma, head and neck, liver or kidney cancer. Sequenced here: CD4+ or CD8+ T cells sorted from blood, sampled in a trial of the OX40 agonist ivuxolimab. The nucleotide sequence is TGTGCCAGCAGCTATGGGACACTTGAAGCTTTCTTT. This gives the protein CASSYGTLEAFF.